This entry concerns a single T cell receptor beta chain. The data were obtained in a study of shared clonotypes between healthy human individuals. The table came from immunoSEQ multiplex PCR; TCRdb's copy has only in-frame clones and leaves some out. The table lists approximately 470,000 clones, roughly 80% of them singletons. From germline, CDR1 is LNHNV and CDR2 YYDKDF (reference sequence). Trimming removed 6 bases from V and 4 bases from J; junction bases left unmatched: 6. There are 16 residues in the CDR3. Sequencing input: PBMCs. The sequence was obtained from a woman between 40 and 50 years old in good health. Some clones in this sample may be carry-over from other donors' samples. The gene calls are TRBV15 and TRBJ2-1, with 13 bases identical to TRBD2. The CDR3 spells CATSRTSGRAYNEQFF. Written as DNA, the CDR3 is TGTGCCACCAGTAGGACTAGCGGGAGAGCTTACAATGAGCAGTTCTTC.